The 32 T cell receptor beta chains below come from one sample, sequenced in a study of control samples from healthy donors and cancer patients. Sequenced by immunoSEQ multiplex PCR; TCRdb stores in-frame clones only, minus some. This table holds 97,000 or so clones, 90% to 95% found once. The sequenced sample was blood. Receptors originate from a woman between 18 and 29 years old in good health.

The V call is TRBV28, the J call TRBJ2-6; D is unclear. V lost 5 bases to trimming and J lost 0 bases, with 8 bases between them. CDR1 and CDR2 from the germline V gene are MDHEN and SYDVKM. There are 15 residues in the CDR3. Written as DNA, the CDR3 is TGTGCCAGCAGTCCGATAAACTCTGGGGCCAACGTCCTGACTTTC. Translated: CASSPINSGANVLTF.

The chain carries TRBV28 and TRBJ1-3, with 9 bases that match TRBD1. Trimming took 5 bases from V and 0 from J; bases not matched to a gene: 2. The CDR3 is 15 amino acids. The germline V gene has CDR1 MDHEN and CDR2 SYDVKM. CDR3 region: CASSKQGASGNTIYF. As DNA, the CDR3 is TGTGCCAGCAGTAAACAGGGGGCCTCTGGAAACACCATATATTTT.

The chain employs TRBV12-3 or TRBV12-4 and TRBJ1-2, with D possibly TRBD1 on 6 matching bases. With 10 bases removed from V and 8 bases from J, the gap between germline ends came to 17 bases. The CDR3 loop spans 12 amino acids. CDR3 in DNA: TGTGCCAACAGAGGGGGGGAATACGGCTACACCTTC. Translating gives CANRGGEYGYTF.

The chain recombines TRBV28 with TRBJ1-4; 9 bases are a match to TRBD1. The CDR3 runs 15 residues. The germline gives CDR1 MDHEN, CDR2 SYDVKM. J gave up 7 bases and V 5 bases, and 8 bases lay outside the gene matches. CDR3 sequence: CASSLQGARSEKLFF. CDR3 sequence (DNA): TGTGCCAGCAGTCTACAGGGGGCGCGAAGTGAAAAACTGTTTTTT.

This sequence joins TRBV25-1 and TRBJ1-6; D possibly corresponds to TRBD1 (5 bases). Germline CDR1 and CDR2: MGHDK and SYGVNS. Trimming removed 5 bases at V and 0 bases at J, with 14 bases between. The CDR3 length is 17 residues. CDR3 sequence (DNA): TGTGCCAGCAGTCCGCGGGGACGGAGCTCCTATAATTCACCCCTCCACTTT. Translation gives CASSPRGRSSYNSPLHF.

The rearrangement uses TRBV27 and TRBJ1-2; TRBD1 agrees at 7 bases. J gave up 6 bases and V 4 bases, and 2 bases lay outside the gene matches. The CDR3 runs 12 residues. Germline V gene data show CDR1 as MNHEY and CDR2 as SMNVEV (reference sequence). The CDR3 is CASSSTGNGYTF. The CDR3 nucleotides read TGTGCCAGCAGTTCGACAGGGAATGGCTACACCTTC.

This clone appeared a few times. This chain joins TRBV29-1 and TRBJ2-2, with D perhaps matching TRBD1 (5 bases). V lost 7 bases, J lost 3 bases, and 18 bases lay in between. Germline V gene data show CDR1 as SQVTM and CDR2 as ANQGSEA. The CDR3 is 15 residues long. CDR3 region: CSAKSDRGDTGELFF. The CDR3 DNA reads as TGCAGCGCTAAGTCCGACAGAGGTGACACCGGGGAGCTGTTTTTT.

The J gene is TRBJ1-1, the V gene TRBV6-6; 7 nucleotides agree with TRBD1. CDR3 size: 14 residues. The V segment lost 10 bases and the J segment 4 bases; nucleotides outside the gene matches: 12. CDR1 MNHNY and CDR2 SVGAGI come from the germline V gene (reference sequence). The CDR3 sequence: CATGRGQRGTEAFF. The CDR3 coding sequence is TGTGCCACCGGGAGGGGGCAACGGGGCACTGAAGCTTTCTTT.

V is TRBV6-5 and J is TRBJ1-6, with 8 bases that match TRBD1. V lost 6 bases and J lost 4; bases outside the gene matches: 2. The CDR3 covers 14 residues. The germline V gene encodes CDR1 MNHEY and CDR2 SVGAGI. CDR3 region: CASRRTGYNSPLHF. The CDR3 coding sequence is TGTGCCAGCAGAAGGACAGGGTATAATTCACCCCTCCACTTT.

The table lists this clone with a count of one. The V and J genes are TRBV27 and TRBJ2-7; 9 positions match TRBD1. CDR1 is MNHEY and CDR2 is SMNVEV in the germline V gene (reference sequence). CDR3 size: 14 residues. Unmatched junction bases numbered 8, after V lost 8 bases and J lost 3 bases. CDR3 sequence: CASGYRGRGYEQYF. The DNA for the CDR3 is TGTGCCAGCGGATACAGGGGGCGCGGCTACGAGCAGTACTTC.

This chain links TRBV7-2 with TRBJ1-5; possibly TRBD1 for D (5 bases). V dropped 1 base and J dropped 6 bases, with 16 bases sitting between them. CDR1 is SGHTA and CDR2 is FQGNSA in the germline V gene. CDR3 length equals 16 residues. The CDR3 DNA sequence: TGTGCCAGCAGCTTAGTGGGAGGGGCCGCGGGTCAGCCCCAGCATTTT. Translated, it gives CASSLVGGAAGQPQHF.

This clone was detected only once. The chain has TRBV29-1 and TRBJ1-2; TRBD1 is a possible D gene (6 bases). V was cut by 8 bases and J by 7 bases, with 17 bases left in between. Germline V gives CDR1 SQVTM, CDR2 ANQGSEA. The CDR3 totals 12 residues. CDR3 coding DNA: TGCAGCTCGGAAGGGGGGCTGGGTGGCTACACCTTC. Amino acids: CSSEGGLGGYTF.

The chain is built from TRBV30 and TRBJ2-5; D remains ambiguous. Germline loops: CDR1 GTSNPN, CDR2 SVGIG (reference sequence). The ends were cut back, 2 bases at V and 6 bases at J, with 4 bases in the middle. This CDR3 is built from 10 residues. CDR3: CAWSQKTQYF. CDR3 coding DNA: TGTGCCTGGAGTCAGAAGACCCAGTACTTC. The variable domain in full, completed from reference TRBV30 and TRBJ2-5, reads SQTIHQWPATLVQPVGSPLSLECTVEGTSNPNLYWYRQAAGRGLQLLFYSVGIGQISSEVPQNLSASRPQDRQFILSSKKLLLSDSGFYLCAWSQKTQYFGPGTRLLVL.

This chain's CDR3 is CASSSGLAGDSIWGFYNEQFF. The DNA for the CDR3 is TGTGCCAGCAGTTCTGGACTAGCGGGAGATTCCATTTGGGGGTTCTACAATGAGCAGTTCTTC. V gene TRBV27 combines with J gene TRBJ2-1; 13 nucleotides agree with TRBD2. V dropped 4 bases and J dropped 3; count of bases not matched to a gene: 18. CDR3 length: 21 residues. Germline V lookup: CDR1 MNHEY, CDR2 SMNVEV (reference sequence).

The CDR3 region has the DNA TGCGCCAGCAGAGAAGGACCCCTGGGTGGGAGGGTCTACGAGCAGTACTTC. Protein: CASREGPLGGRVYEQYF. The chain uses TRBV10-2 and TRBJ2-7, with 7 bases lining up with TRBD2. V shed 6 bases, J shed 3 bases, and the junction held 17 bases outside the gene matches. CDR3 size: 17 residues. The germline V gene encodes CDR1 WSHSY and CDR2 SAAADI.

The gene calls are TRBV30 and TRBJ1-1; D possibly corresponds to TRBD1 (5 bases). This CDR3 comprises 13 residues. The V gene lost 4 bases and the J gene lost 0 bases, with 9 bases spanning the gap. CDR1 is GTSNPN and CDR2 is SVGIG in the germline V gene (reference sequence). In DNA form, the CDR3 reads TGTGCCTGGATAGGGACCGTGAACACTGAAGCTTTCTTT. Amino acid sequence: CAWIGTVNTEAFF.

The rearrangement uses TRBV4-2 and TRBJ2-1; D not certain. Trimming removed 0 bases from V and 6 bases from J, with 12 bases in between. Germline V gene data show CDR1 as LGHNA and CDR2 as YNFKEQ. The length of the CDR3 is 15 residues. The CDR3 region is CASSQDPGVGNEQFF. The CDR3 DNA is TGTGCCAGCAGCCAAGATCCTGGGGTTGGCAATGAGCAGTTCTTC.

The CDR3 DNA follows: TGTGCCAGTAGTCCTCGCGCCAGGGGGTCCGGAAACACCATATATTTT. This codes for CASSPRARGSGNTIYF. V usage is TRBV19 and J usage is TRBJ1-3; TRBD1 aligns across 7 bases. Germline V gene lookup returns CDR1 LNHDA and CDR2 SQIVND (reference sequence). The CDR3 covers 16 residues. V trimming: 5 bases; J trimming: 4 bases; junction bases outside the gene matches: 11. The full variable domain, in which reference TRBV19 and TRBJ1-3 provide the parts outside the CDR3, is DGGITQSPKYLFRKEGQNVTLSCEQNLNHDAMYWYRQDPGQGLRLIYYSQIVNDFQKGDIAEGYSVSREKKESFPLTVTSAQKNPTAFYLCASSPRARGSGNTIYFGEGSWLTVV.

The genes are TRBV6-5 and TRBJ1-4, with 8 bases that match TRBD1. Germline CDR1 reads MNHEY; CDR2 reads SVGAGI. V lost 0 bases, J lost 6 bases, and 3 bases stayed unmatched. This CDR3 is 15 amino acids long. The CDR3 coding sequence is TGTGCCAGCAGTTACTCCGGGACAGGAGATGAAAAACTGTTTTTT. Protein product: CASSYSGTGDEKLFF.

J is TRBJ2-1 and V is TRBV6-2 or TRBV6-3; 9 nucleotides match TRBD2. CDR3 length: 16 residues. V dropped 0 bases and J dropped 9; count of bases not matched to a gene: 9. Germline lookup yields CDR1 MNHEY and CDR2 SVGEGT. CDR3 region: CASSYSILGLASEQFF. In DNA form, the CDR3 reads TGTGCCAGCAGTTACTCGATTTTGGGACTAGCTTCTGAGCAGTTCTTC.

This chain connects TRBV30 to TRBJ1-3; D gene unclear. Trimming left V 3 bases short and J 2 bases short, with 8 bases between. The length of the CDR3 is 13 residues. Germline V gene data show CDR1 as GTSNPN and CDR2 as SVGIG (reference sequence). Here the CDR3 reads CAWRDGAGNTIYF. For the CDR3, the DNA is TGTGCCTGGAGGGATGGGGCTGGAAACACCATATATTTT.

The chain links TRBV9 to TRBJ2-2; D not resolved. The V gene lost 4 bases and the J gene lost 6 bases, with 10 bases spanning the gap. This CDR3 is built from 13 residues. CDR1 and CDR2 from the germline V gene are SGDLS and YYNGEE. The CDR3: CASSLPTAGELFF. The CDR3 DNA reads TGTGCCAGCAGCCTGCCGACGGCCGGGGAGCTGTTTTTT. Filled out from reference TRBV9 and TRBJ2-2, the complete variable domain reads DSGVTQTPKHLITATGQRVTLRCSPRSGDLSVYWYQQSLDQGLQFLIQYYNGEERAKGNILERFSAQQFPDLHSELNLSSLELGDSALYFCASSLPTAGELFFGEGSRLTVL.

The V gene is TRBV10-3, the J gene TRBJ1-1; D gene unclear. The V end was cut by 5 bases, the J end by 3 bases, with 16 bases between. Germline CDR1 is ENHRY and CDR2 is SYGVKD. The CDR3 consists of 15 residues. The CDR3 DNA is TGTGCCATCAGTCTCTTGGGGAATAGGGACACTGAAGCTTTCTTT. Its translation: CAISLLGNRDTEAFF.

The CDR3 region has the DNA TGTGCCAGTAGTCGGCGGCAGGGGACCCAGTACTTC. Translated: CASSRRQGTQYF. The chain has TRBV19 and TRBJ2-5; D might be TRBD1 (5 bases). V lost 5 bases and J lost 7, with 11 bases in between. This CDR3 is built from 12 residues. Germline V lookup: CDR1 LNHDA, CDR2 SQIVND (reference sequence).

This clone appeared once. The chain carries TRBV7-2 and TRBJ2-7; D uncertain. With 5 bases removed from V and 0 bases from J, the gap between germline ends came to 2 bases. The CDR3 loop spans 11 amino acids. Germline lookup yields CDR1 SGHTA and CDR2 FQGNSA. This CDR3 reads CASSHSYEQYF. In DNA form, the CDR3 reads TGTGCCAGCAGCCACTCCTACGAGCAGTACTTC. Full variable domain (outside the CDR3, taken from reference TRBV7-2 and TRBJ2-7): GAGVSQSPSNKVTEKGKDVELRCDPISGHTALYWYRQSLGQGLEFLIYFQGNSAPDKSGLPSDRFSAERTGGSVSTLTIQRTQQEDSAVYLCASSHSYEQYFGPGTRLTVT.

The V and J genes are TRBV7-3 and TRBJ2-1, with D perhaps matching TRBD1 or TRBD2 (5 bases each). The CDR3 consists of 15 residues. V was trimmed by 4 bases and J by 2 bases, leaving 12 bases between them. Germline loops: CDR1 SGHTA, CDR2 FQGTGA. The DNA of the CDR3 is TGTGCCAGCAGCTGGGGCTTAGCGACCTACAATGAGCAGTTCTTC. This gives the protein CASSWGLATYNEQFF.

This clone was recorded once. The V and J genes are TRBV28 and TRBJ1-1, with a weak D call TRBD1 (5 bases). CDR3 size: 16 residues. Trimming removed 3 bases from V and 3 bases from J, with 17 bases in between. Germline assignment: CDR1 MDHEN and CDR2 SYDVKM. The CDR3 reads CASSLQGGLRDTEAFF. Written as DNA, the CDR3 is TGTGCCAGCAGTTTGCAGGGAGGGCTACGGGACACTGAAGCTTTCTTT. The full variable domain, rest sourced from reference TRBV28 and TRBJ1-1, is DVKVTQSSRYLVKRTGEKVFLECVQDMDHENMFWYRQDPGLGLRLIYFSYDVKMKEKGDIPEGYSVSREKKERFSLILESASTNQTSMYLCASSLQGGLRDTEAFFGQGTRLTVV.

This clone occurred a few times. The CDR3 reads CASSFSGGATGELFF. DNA of the CDR3: TGTGCCAGCAGTTTTAGCGGGGGGGCCACCGGGGAGCTGTTTTTT. The genes are TRBV6-2 or TRBV6-3 and TRBJ2-2, with 11 bases matching TRBD2. J gave up 4 bases and V 4 bases, and 2 bases lay outside the gene matches. Germline CDR1 and CDR2: MNHEY and SVGEGT. The CDR3 is 15 amino acids.

V gene TRBV5-1 combines with J gene TRBJ2-4; D is undetermined. Per the germline V gene, CDR1 is SGHRS and CDR2 is YFSETQ. Trimming removed 3 bases at V and 2 bases at J, with 12 bases between. CDR3 size: 15 residues. CDR3 sequence reads: CASSSVGLTKNIQYF. The CDR3 DNA follows: TGCGCCAGCAGCTCGGTCGGGTTAACCAAAAACATTCAGTACTTC.

The rearrangement links TRBV19 to TRBJ2-5; D is undetermined. This CDR3 spans 14 amino acids. Germline V gives CDR1 LNHDA, CDR2 SQIVND (reference sequence). V was clipped by 2 bases and J by 2 bases, with 9 bases between them. CDR3 in amino acids: CASSIRRTQETQYF. CDR3 DNA sequence: TGTGCCAGTAGTATAAGACGTACTCAAGAGACCCAGTACTTC.

V is TRBV5-1 and J is TRBJ2-3, with TRBD2 matching 9 bases. Germline assignment: CDR1 SGHRS and CDR2 YFSETQ. Trimming cost V 0 bases and J 0 bases; bases outside gene matches: 5. CDR3 length: 17 amino acids. CDR3 sequence reads: CASSLATSGFSTDTQYF. CDR3 DNA: TGCGCCAGCAGCTTGGCCACTAGCGGGTTTAGCACAGATACGCAGTATTTT. Variable domain in full (rest from reference TRBV5-1 and TRBJ2-3): KAGVTQTPRYLIKTRGQQVTLSCSPISGHRSVSWYQQTPGQGLQFLFEYFSETQRNKGNFPGRFSGRQFSNSRSEMNVSTLELGDSALYLCASSLATSGFSTDTQYFGPGTRLTVL.

The chain is built from TRBV5-1 and TRBJ2-7; maybe TRBD2 (6 bases). Per germline, CDR1 SGHRS and CDR2 YFSETQ. V was shortened by 1 base and J by 3 bases, with 17 bases between the two germline ends. CDR3 length: 16 amino acids. DNA of the CDR3: TGCGCCAGCAGCTTGAGTTTAGCGGAGGGGTTCTACGAGCAGTACTTC. This gives the protein CASSLSLAEGFYEQYF.